Here is one T cell receptor (beta chain) with its context. This sample is part of a study of shared clonotypes between healthy human individuals. The CDR3 consists of 17 residues. V lost 6 bases and J 4 bases, leaving 21 bases between the germline ends. CDR1 is MNHEY and CDR2 is SMNVEV in the germline V gene (reference sequence). The protocol was immunoSEQ multiplex PCR, while the TCRdb copy is restricted to in-frame clones and leaves out a portion. The table lists about 2 million clones, approximately 95% of them singletons. The chain links TRBV27 to TRBJ1-4; D gene uncertain. The sequenced sample was naive CD4+ T cells sorted from blood. The subset: CD45RA+ positively selected. The clonotype was recovered from a man aged 18-30 years in good health. The CDR3 DNA is TGTGCCAGCAGACAGATAGCAGGTCGAATGGGTAATGAAAAACTGTTTTTT. Protein: CASRQIAGRMGNEKLFF.